These 8 T cell receptor beta chains were all obtained from the same sample, sequenced in a study of T-cell reconstitution after alpha-beta-depleted transplantation in children. A TCRbeta library incorporating unique molecular identifiers was prepared. TCRdb fed the PCR reads into MiXCR, producing one record per CDR3 protein. The data hold a few hundred thousand distinct CDR3 sequences, with approximately 12% observed a single time. The sequencing used PBMCs, mostly from graft donor cells, collected 360 days after TCRalphabeta/CD19-depleted stem cell transplant. The receptor set was obtained from a male patient aged 10-17 years who had a stem cell transplant for acute myeloid leukemia, so the T cells may come from the graft donor.

The chain combines TRBV10-3 with TRBJ2-7; TRBD2 matches at 13 bases. The ends lost 5 bases at V and 7 bases at J; junction bases unmatched: 11. The CDR3 is made up of 16 amino acids. The germline CDR1 and CDR2 sequences are ENHRY and SYGVKD. CDR3: CAISPLRLAGGVEQYF. Here the CDR3 DNA reads TGTGCCATCAGTCCCCTCAGACTAGCGGGAGGTGTAGAGCAGTACTTC.

This rearrangement joins TRBV20-1 to TRBJ2-7; D ambiguous. CDR3 size: 14 residues. Germline values: CDR1 DFQATT, CDR2 SNEGSKA (reference sequence). The V gene lost 5 bases and the J gene lost 4 bases, with 18 bases spanning the gap. CDR3 residues: CSAEVSGNMYEQYF. CDR3 nucleotide sequence: TGCAGTGCTGAGGTTTCGGGCAACATGTACGAGCAGTACTTC.

V is TRBV19 and J is TRBJ2-5; D uncertain. V lost 6 bases and J 5 bases, leaving 16 bases between the germline ends. Per the germline V gene, CDR1 is LNHDA and CDR2 is SQIVND (reference sequence). This CDR3 region has 14 residues. CDR3 region: CASSPGGQAETQYF. The CDR3 DNA is TGTGCCAGTAGCCCCGGTGGTCAAGCGGAGACCCAGTACTTC.

This clonotype was recorded many times. As DNA, the CDR3 is TGTGCCAGCAGCTCGACACTCTCTTGGCAAGAGACCCAGTACTTC. Translation: CASSSTLSWQETQYF. The chain is built from TRBV11-2 and TRBJ2-5; D is uncertain. Trimming took 4 bases from V and 2 from J, leaving 14 bases between them. The germline V gene encodes CDR1 SGHAT and CDR2 FQNNGV. This CDR3 is 15 amino acids long.

This clonotype has more than one count but fewer than ten. The gene calls are TRBV19 and TRBJ2-7, with D unclear. There are 14 residues in the CDR3. V lost 7 bases and J 2 bases, leaving 15 bases between the germline ends. The V gene's germline CDR1 is LNHDA and CDR2 SQIVND (reference sequence). CDR3 sequence reads: CASNPDGPAYEQYF. The CDR3 DNA sequence: TGTGCCAGTAACCCCGACGGTCCAGCCTACGAGCAGTACTTC.

This chain joins TRBV24-1 and TRBJ1-5; TRBD1 matches at 7 bases. The CDR3 has 17 residues. The V segment lost 7 bases and the J segment 0 bases; nucleotides outside the gene matches: 11. CDR1 is KGHDR, CDR2 SFDVKD, per germline. In nucleotides, the CDR3 is TGTGCCACCAGCCGACAGGGAGGTGTTGATAGCAATCAGCCCCAGCATTTT. Translating it yields CATSRQGGVDSNQPQHF.

This clonotype showed up just a few times. The V and J genes are TRBV5-5 and TRBJ2-1, with D unclear. Germline V gene lookup returns CDR1 SGHKS and CDR2 YYEKEE (reference sequence). The CDR3 extends over 14 amino acids. Trimming took off 6 bases at V and 1 base at J, with 11 bases between the two ends. The CDR3 coding sequence is TGTGCCAGCAACCTTGGGTTGTCCTACAATGAGCAGTTCTTC. It yields the protein CASNLGLSYNEQFF. The whole variable domain, filled in from reference TRBV5-5 and TRBJ2-1, reads DAGVTQSPTHLIKTRGQQVTLRCSPISGHKSVSWYQQVLGQGPQFIFQYYEKEERGRGNFPDRFSARQFPNYSSELNVNALLLGDSALYLCASNLGLSYNEQFFGPGTRLTVL.

This clonotype was seen repeatedly, ten times or more. This chain links TRBV6-2 or TRBV6-3 with TRBJ1-1; tentatively, D is TRBD1 (6 bases). Trimming pared 6 bases from V and 0 bases from J, leaving 11 bases between. CDR1 is MNHEY and CDR2 is SVGEGT in the germline V gene. This CDR3 comprises 14 residues. The CDR3: CASRPDRLNTEAFF. The CDR3 DNA follows: TGTGCCAGCAGGCCGGACAGACTGAACACTGAAGCTTTCTTT.